This T cell receptor (beta chain) was documented in a study of T cell changes during pregnancy in multiple sclerosis (dated by TCRdb to the late 2010s). Background for the entire study: The study looked at changes in the T cell repertoire across pregnancy in women with multiple sclerosis.

Turning to this clone: Its specific antigen is unknown. Per-nucleotide qualities are absent, and no much larger clonotype sits a single base away.

The junction carries 16 bases between V and J, which are trimmed by 0 bases and 7 bases respectively. From a lookup of the germline V gene, CDR1 and CDR2 are SGDLS and YYNGEE. Measured from the cysteine to the phenylalanine, the CDR3 is 15 residues long. The sequence is cut down to CDR3 DNA, 45 bases in frame from base 1. Libraries were prepared through the immunoSEQ multiplex PCR assay. Held by TCRdb, this immuneACCESS table contains in-frame sequences only and omits some clones. Under half of the omission traces to an unresolved V gene where checked; the cause of the rest is unknown. The sample data list fewer than 30,000 clones, and around nine tenths of these were observed just once. Of the sample, more than 6.5% falls within the top ten clones.

The chain uses TRBV9 and TRBJ1-1; confidence is insufficient to name the D gene. The sample consisted of CD8+ T cells from peripheral blood mononuclear cells, taken in the second trimester of pregnancy. This sequence was found in a female donor with multiple sclerosis, enrolled in a pregnancy study. At the DNA level, the sequence is TGTGCCAGCAGCGTAGTAGGAGGAGAGGGAGGTGAAGCTTTCTTT. Its amino acids are CASSVVGGEGGEAFF.